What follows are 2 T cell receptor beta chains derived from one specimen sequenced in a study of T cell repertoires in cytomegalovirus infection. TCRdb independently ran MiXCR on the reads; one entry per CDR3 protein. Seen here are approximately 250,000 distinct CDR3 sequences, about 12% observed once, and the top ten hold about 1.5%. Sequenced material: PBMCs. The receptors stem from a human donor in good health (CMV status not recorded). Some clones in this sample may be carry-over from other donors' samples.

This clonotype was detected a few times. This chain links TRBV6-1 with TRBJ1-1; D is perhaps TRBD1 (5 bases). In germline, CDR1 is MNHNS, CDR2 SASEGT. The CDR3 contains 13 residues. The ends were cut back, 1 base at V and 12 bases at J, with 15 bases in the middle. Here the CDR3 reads CASSEDSFTGTFF. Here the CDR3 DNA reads TGTGCCAGCAGTGAAGATTCATTCACAGGAACTTTCTTT.

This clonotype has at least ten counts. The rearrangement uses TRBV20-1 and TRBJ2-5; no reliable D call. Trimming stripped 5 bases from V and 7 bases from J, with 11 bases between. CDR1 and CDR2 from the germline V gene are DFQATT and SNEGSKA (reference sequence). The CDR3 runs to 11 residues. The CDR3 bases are TGCAGTGCTGGGCAGAAGAGGACCCAGTACTTC. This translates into CSAGQKRTQYF.